Sequencing of this T cell receptor beta chain was carried out in a study of identical twins. This clonotype was recorded once. One entry per CDR3 protein, called by TCRdb with MiXCR from the 5' RACE reads. Among about 520,000 distinct CDR3 sequences listed, roughly a fifth were seen once. The same sample was also studied in work on T cells expressing NK-cell markers.

This TCR came from a woman aged 18-35 years in good health. The material sequenced was CD4+ T cells sorted from blood.

For the CDR3, the DNA is TGCTGTGGCCCTCCGGCGGGGGCACCCGGAGATACGCAGTATTTT. Its translation: CCGPPAGAPGDTQYF. The chain employs TRBV20-1 and TRBJ2-3, with D possibly TRBD2 on 7 matching bases. Looked up from germline, CDR1 is DFQATT and CDR2 is SNEGSKA (reference sequence). This CDR3 is built from 15 residues.